These 8 T cell receptor beta chains were sequenced from one sample in a study of blood T cells in healthy people across ages. Sample-barcoded 5' priming and a J-beta primer mix drove a second PCR of roughly 6 to 12 cycles. TCRdb reanalysed the 5' RACE reads using MiXCR and keeps one entry per CDR3 protein. This sample has 1.5 million to 2 million distinct CDR3 sequences, with around 50% found just once. The sequencing input was blood. These receptors were obtained from a woman in her thirties or forties in good health.

This clonotype was counted only a few times. The V and J genes are TRBV4-2 and TRBJ2-5, with 7 bases identical to TRBD1. The V gene's germline CDR1 is LGHNA and CDR2 YNFKEQ. The CDR3 runs 14 residues. J lost 5 bases, V lost 4 bases, and 7 bases had no gene match. The CDR3 bases are TGTGCCAGCAGCCGAGACGACAGGGACGAGACCCAGTACTTC. Translation: CASSRDDRDETQYF.

This clonotype came up once. The V and J genes are TRBV19 and TRBJ2-7, with 9 positions matching TRBD1. The J call is uncertain, as TRBJ2-5 better fits the DNA end. The CDR3 is 16 residues long. CDR1 and CDR2 (germline): LNHDA, SQIVND (reference sequence). CDR3 sequence reads: CASSAQGAIERETQYF. The CDR3 coding sequence is TGTGCCAGTAGTGCACAGGGGGCGATAGAAAGGGAGACCCAGTACTTC.

The rearrangement joins TRBV6-2 or TRBV6-3 to TRBJ1-6; D unclear. CDR3 length: 15 amino acids. Between the trimmed V and J ends, which lost 7 bases and 6 bases, there was a span of 16 bases. The germline CDR1 and CDR2 sequences are MNHEY and SVGEGT. The CDR3 nucleotides are TGTGCCAGCATTCTGGGTCCACCGTTTAATTCACCCCTCCACTTT. It is translated as CASILGPPFNSPLHF.

This clonotype was seen a few times. The chain carries TRBV28 and TRBJ2-5, with D unresolved. This CDR3 region has 15 residues. Trimming stripped 8 bases from V and 0 bases from J, with 16 bases between. The germline CDR1 and CDR2 sequences are MDHEN and SYDVKM. The CDR3 sequence is CASGSPAENQETQYF. The CDR3 region has the DNA TGTGCCAGCGGGTCCCCCGCCGAGAACCAAGAGACCCAGTACTTC. Variable domain in full (rest from reference TRBV28 and TRBJ2-5): DVKVTQSSRYLVKRTGEKVFLECVQDMDHENMFWYRQDPGLGLRLIYFSYDVKMKEKGDIPEGYSVSREKKERFSLILESASTNQTSMYLCASGSPAENQETQYFGPGTRLLVL.

The chain couples TRBV10-3 to TRBJ2-7; TRBD1 matches at 7 bases. Germline values: CDR1 ENHRY, CDR2 SYGVKD. The ends lost 7 bases at V and 5 bases at J; junction bases unmatched: 5. The CDR3 is 12 residues long. The CDR3 sequence: CAIKGQTDEQYF. The CDR3 DNA reads TGTGCCATCAAGGGACAGACGGACGAGCAGTACTTC.

This clonotype was seen a few times. The rearrangement joins TRBV28 to TRBJ1-2; D might be TRBD1 (5 bases). Germline-derived CDR1 and CDR2 are MDHEN and SYDVKM. The germline V and J ends were trimmed by 7 bases and 7 bases, with 16 bases remaining between them. The CDR3 is made up of 13 amino acids. CDR3 protein: CASTPTGTGGYTF. The CDR3, as DNA: TGTGCCAGCACTCCGACGGGGACCGGTGGCTACACCTTC.

The J gene is TRBJ2-3, the V gene TRBV28; TRBD2 agrees at 15 bases. The CDR3 has 17 residues. Trimming at V came to 5 bases and at J to 4 bases, leaving 7 bases not matched to a gene. Germline-derived CDR1 and CDR2 are MDHEN and SYDVKM. The CDR3 here is CASSPEGLAGGPDTQYF. The DNA for the CDR3 is TGTGCCAGCAGTCCCGAGGGACTAGCGGGGGGTCCAGATACGCAGTATTTT. Based on the CDR3 plus reference TRBV28 and TRBJ2-3, the full variable domain is DVKVTQSSRYLVKRTGEKVFLECVQDMDHENMFWYRQDPGLGLRLIYFSYDVKMKEKGDIPEGYSVSREKKERFSLILESASTNQTSMYLCASSPEGLAGGPDTQYFGPGTRLTVL.

The rearrangement links TRBV4-2 to TRBJ2-3; 7 positions match TRBD1. Looked up from germline, CDR1 is LGHNA and CDR2 is YNFKEQ. Losses at the gene ends were 0 bases for V and 3 bases for J; bases not matched to a gene: 9. The CDR3 runs 17 residues. The chain's CDR3 is CASSQEAQGLLTDTQYF. The DNA of the CDR3 is TGTGCCAGCAGCCAAGAGGCACAGGGGCTTTTGACAGATACGCAGTATTTT.